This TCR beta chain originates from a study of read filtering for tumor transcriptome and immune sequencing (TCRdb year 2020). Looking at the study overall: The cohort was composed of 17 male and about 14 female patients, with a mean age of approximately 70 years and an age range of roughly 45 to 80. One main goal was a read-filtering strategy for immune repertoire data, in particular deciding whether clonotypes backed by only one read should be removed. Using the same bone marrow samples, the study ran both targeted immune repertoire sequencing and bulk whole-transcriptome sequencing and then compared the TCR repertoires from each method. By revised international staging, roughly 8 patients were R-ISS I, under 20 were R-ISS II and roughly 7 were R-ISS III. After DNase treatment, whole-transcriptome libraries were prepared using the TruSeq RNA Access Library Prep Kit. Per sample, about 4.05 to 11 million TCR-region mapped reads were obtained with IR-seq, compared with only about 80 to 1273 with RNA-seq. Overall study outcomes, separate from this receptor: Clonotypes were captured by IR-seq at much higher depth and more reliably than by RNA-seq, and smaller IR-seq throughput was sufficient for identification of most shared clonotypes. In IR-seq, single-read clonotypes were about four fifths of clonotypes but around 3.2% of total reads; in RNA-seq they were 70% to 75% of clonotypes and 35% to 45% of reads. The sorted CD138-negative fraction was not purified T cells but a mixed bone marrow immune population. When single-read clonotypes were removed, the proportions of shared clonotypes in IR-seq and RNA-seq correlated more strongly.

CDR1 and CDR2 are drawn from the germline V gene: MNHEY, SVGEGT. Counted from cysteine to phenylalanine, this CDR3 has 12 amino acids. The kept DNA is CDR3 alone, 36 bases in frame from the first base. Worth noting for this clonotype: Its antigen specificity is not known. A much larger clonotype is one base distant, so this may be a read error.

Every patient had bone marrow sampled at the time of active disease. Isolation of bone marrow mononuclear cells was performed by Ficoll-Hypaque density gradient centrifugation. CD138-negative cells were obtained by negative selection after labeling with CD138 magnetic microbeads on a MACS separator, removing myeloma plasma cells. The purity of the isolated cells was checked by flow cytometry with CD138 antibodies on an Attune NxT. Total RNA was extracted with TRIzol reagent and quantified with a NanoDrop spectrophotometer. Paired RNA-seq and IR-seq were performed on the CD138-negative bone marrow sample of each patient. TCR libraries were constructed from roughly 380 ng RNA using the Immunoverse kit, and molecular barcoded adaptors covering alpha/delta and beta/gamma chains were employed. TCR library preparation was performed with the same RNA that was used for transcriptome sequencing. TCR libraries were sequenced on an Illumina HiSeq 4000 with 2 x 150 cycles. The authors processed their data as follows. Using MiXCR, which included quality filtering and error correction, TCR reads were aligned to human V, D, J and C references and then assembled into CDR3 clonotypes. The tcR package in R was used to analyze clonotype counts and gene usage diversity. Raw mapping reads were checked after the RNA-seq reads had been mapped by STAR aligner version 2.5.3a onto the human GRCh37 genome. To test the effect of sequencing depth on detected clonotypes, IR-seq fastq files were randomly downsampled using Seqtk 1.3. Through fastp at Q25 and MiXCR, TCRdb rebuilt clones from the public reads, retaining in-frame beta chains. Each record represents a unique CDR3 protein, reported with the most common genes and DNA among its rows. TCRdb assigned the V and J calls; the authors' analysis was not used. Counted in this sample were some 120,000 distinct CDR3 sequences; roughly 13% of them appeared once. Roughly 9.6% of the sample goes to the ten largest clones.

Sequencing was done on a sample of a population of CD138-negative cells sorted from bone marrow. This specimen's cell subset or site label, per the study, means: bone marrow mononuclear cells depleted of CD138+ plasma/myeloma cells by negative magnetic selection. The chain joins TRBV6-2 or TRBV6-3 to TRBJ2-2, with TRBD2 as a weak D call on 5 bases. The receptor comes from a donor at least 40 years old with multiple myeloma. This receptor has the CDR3 CASSFLHGELSF. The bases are TGTGCCAGCAGTTTTCTTCACGGGGAGCTGTCTTTT.